This TCR beta chain was captured by sequencing in a study of shared clonotypes between healthy human individuals (dated by TCRdb to about 2020). Some background on the complete study: Three men and a couple of women, aged 18 to 49 years, made up the cohort. Per donor, three plates each were used for CD4 naive and CD4 memory, two for CD8 naive, and one for CD8 memory. To estimate repertoire size and how much clonotypes are shared between individuals, the study performed deep sequencing of blood TCR repertoires from about five healthy adults. Libraries were prepared and TCR repertoires were sequenced by different laboratories using diverse techniques, in order to increase sequencing depth and limit assay-specific biases. Leukapheresis yielded between about 0.94 and 9 billion PBMCs per donor.

Paper-wide results and their limitations: Compared with non-shared clonotypes, clonotypes shared by all four sorted-subset donors had higher generation probabilities. Naive subsets generally had larger estimated clonotype richness than memory subsets did. Pairwise subsampling led to the expectation that sequencing depth would affect the degree of clonotype sharing among donors. Approximately 5% of naive CD4, 3.5% of naive CD8, approximately 2.2% of memory CD4, and 0.4% of memory CD8 clonotypes were shared across four donors. Rarefaction of sorted-subset datasets indicated incomplete sequencing despite the large sequencing depth. Sampling was limited to blood, and TCR repertoires in tissue likely differ from TCR repertoires in blood. The genetic and exposure-history diversity represented was limited by the small number of donors.

Using the deep immunoSEQ assay, TCR CDR3 regions were amplified from genomic DNA by multiplex PCR. Genomic DNA extracted from each cell subset was distributed evenly over all wells of several immunoSEQ 96-well plates, and each plate served as one replicate. For sorted subsets, roughly 190 ng of genomic DNA, equivalent to around 30,000 T cell genomes, went into each replicate PCR. The purified libraries were quantified using a Qubit 3.0 fluorometer, sized with a Bioanalyzer 2100, and then quantified again using the KAPA Library Quantification kit. Every immunoSEQ 96-well plate was sequenced on a separate single-read 150-cycle Illumina NextSeq 550 flow cell. The original pipeline was this. Because the immunoSEQ output included only junctional sequences and no quality scores, the filtering could not be the same as the filtering used for full-length reads. Sequences were annotated with PyIR, a Python wrapper for IgBLAST v1.9, using IMGT germline references to assign V/J genes and CDR3. Any read was removed if the V/J assignment was weak (E-value above 1e-6), the CDR3 was missing, or the read contained stop codons, out-of-frame junctions, or ambiguous translated residues. V3J clonotypes were defined as sequences sharing the same inferred V gene, J gene, and CDR3 amino acid sequence. The percentage overlap between two repertoires was calculated by dividing the number of shared unique clonotypes by the size of the smaller repertoire. Three approaches were used to assess repertoire richness: RTK rarefaction, the Chao1 estimator, and Recon v2.1 estimates of unobserved clonotypes. OLGA was used to compute generation probabilities for all TCRbeta clonotypes that the gDNA method yielded from several donors. TCRdb stores this immuneACCESS table with in-frame sequences only. Part of the clones is absent; in the studies checked, under half of the shortfall reflects unresolved V genes, and no reason is known for the rest. The V and J calls and clone size come from that table; D and trimming were worked out from the DNA. For this sample there are hundreds of thousands of clones; more than 70% appear just once. Under 2% of the sample is taken by the ten largest.

Healthy HIV-negative adults with no recently reported acute infections or vaccinations were included as donors. Every donor was a Caucasian adult residing in Nashville, Tennessee, USA. CD4+ T cells were enriched through magnetic negative selection, after which naive cells were positively selected on CD45RA and the remaining negative fraction served as the memory subset. Blood was obtained by leukapheresis, after which PBMCs were separated by Ficoll-Histopaque density gradient centrifugation and cryopreserved in liquid nitrogen vapor phase. Purity and quantity of every magnetically sorted T cell population were checked by analytical flow cytometry. Genomic DNA was isolated from every sorted fraction and measured by UV absorbance on a Nanodrop 2000c. Deletion took 5 bases off V and 3 bases off J, with a span of 15 bases between the germline ends. From the cysteine up to the phenylalanine, the CDR3 has a length of 15 residues. The entry retains the CDR3 DNA only, 45 bases that are in frame from base 1. The germline V gene supplies CDR1 SGHRS and CDR2 YFSETQ.

On this clone: This receptor's antigen is unknown. It has no much larger one-base neighbor in the sample; base qualities were not kept.

The specimen was memory CD4+ T cells sorted from blood. What the cell subset or site label conveys for this sample: CD45RA-negative fraction. The receptor chain draws on TRBV5-1 and TRBJ2-1; too little of a D gene remains to name it. The source of this sequence is a woman aged 25 to 39 in good health. The nucleotides are TGCGCCAGCAGTTATAAAGGGCCTCGCTACAATGAGCAGTTCTTC. Its product reads: CASSYKGPRYNEQFF.